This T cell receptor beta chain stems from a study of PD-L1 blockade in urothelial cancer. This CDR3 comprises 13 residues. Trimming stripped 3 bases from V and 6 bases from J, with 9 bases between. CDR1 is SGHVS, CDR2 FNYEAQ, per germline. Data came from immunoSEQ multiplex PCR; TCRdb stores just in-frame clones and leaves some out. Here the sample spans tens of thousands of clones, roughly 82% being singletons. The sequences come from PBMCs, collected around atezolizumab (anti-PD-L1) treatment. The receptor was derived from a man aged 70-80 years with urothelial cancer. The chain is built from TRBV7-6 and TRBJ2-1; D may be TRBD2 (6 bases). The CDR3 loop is CASSFRGSNEQFF. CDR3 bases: TGTGCCAGCAGCTTTCGGGGGAGCAATGAGCAGTTCTTC.